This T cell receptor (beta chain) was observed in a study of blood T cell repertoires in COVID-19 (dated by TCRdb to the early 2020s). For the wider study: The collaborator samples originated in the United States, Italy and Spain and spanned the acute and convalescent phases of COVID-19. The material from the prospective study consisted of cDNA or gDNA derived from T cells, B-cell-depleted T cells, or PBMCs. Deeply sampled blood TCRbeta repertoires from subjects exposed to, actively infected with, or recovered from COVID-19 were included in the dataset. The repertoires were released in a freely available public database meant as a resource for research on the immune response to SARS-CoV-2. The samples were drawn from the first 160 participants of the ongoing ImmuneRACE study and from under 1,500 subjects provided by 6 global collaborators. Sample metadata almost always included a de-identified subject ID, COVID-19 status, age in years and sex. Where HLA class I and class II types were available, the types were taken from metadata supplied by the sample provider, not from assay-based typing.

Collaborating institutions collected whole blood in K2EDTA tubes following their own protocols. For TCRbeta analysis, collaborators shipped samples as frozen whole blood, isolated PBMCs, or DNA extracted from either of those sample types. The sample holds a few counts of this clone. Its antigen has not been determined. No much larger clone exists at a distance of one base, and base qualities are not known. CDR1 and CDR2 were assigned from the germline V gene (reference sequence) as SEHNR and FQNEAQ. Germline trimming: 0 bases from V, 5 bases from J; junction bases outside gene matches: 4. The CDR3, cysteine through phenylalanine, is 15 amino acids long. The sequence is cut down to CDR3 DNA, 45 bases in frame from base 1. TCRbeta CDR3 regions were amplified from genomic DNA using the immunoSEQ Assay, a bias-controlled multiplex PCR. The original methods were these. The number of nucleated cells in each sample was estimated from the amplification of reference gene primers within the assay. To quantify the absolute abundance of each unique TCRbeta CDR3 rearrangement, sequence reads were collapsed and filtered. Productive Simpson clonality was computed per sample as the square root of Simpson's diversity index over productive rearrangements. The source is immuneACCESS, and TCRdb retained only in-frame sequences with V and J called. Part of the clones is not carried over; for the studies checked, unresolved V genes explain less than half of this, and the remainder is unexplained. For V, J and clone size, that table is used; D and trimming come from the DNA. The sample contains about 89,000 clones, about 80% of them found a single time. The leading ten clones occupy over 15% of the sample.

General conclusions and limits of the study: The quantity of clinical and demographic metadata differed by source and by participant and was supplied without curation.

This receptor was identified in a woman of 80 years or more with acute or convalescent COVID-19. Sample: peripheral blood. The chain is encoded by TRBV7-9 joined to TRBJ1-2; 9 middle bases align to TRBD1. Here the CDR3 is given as CASSLAGTGKYGYTF. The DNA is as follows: TGTGCCAGCAGCTTAGCTGGGACAGGGAAGTATGGCTACACCTTC.